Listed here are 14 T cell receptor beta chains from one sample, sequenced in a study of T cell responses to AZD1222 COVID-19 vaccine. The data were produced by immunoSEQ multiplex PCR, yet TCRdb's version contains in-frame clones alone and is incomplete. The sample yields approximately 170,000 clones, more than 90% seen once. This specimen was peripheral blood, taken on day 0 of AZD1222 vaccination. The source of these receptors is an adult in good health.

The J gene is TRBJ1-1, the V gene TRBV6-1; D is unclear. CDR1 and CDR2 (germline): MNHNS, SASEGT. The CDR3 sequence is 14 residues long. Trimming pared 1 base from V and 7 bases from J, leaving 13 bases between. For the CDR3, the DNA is TGTGCCAGCAGTGAAGAGTGGCGGAGCTATGAAGCTTTCTTT. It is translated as CASSEEWRSYEAFF.

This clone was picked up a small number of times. The CDR3, as DNA: TGTGCCAGCAGCTTGAGGGTCACCGGGGAGCTGTTTTTT. Protein sequence: CASSLRVTGELFF. This rearrangement joins TRBV5-4 to TRBJ2-2, with no clear D. V lost 1 base, J lost 4 bases, and 5 bases lay in between. Germline V gives CDR1 SGHNT, CDR2 YYREEE (reference sequence). This CDR3 is 13 amino acids long.

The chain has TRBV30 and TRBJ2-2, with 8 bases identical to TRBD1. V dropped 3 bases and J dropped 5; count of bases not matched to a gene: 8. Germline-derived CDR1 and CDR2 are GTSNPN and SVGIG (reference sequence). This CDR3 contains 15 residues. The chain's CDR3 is CAWRGRDRPTGELFF. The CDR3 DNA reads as TGTGCCTGGAGAGGGCGGGACAGGCCGACCGGGGAGCTGTTTTTT.

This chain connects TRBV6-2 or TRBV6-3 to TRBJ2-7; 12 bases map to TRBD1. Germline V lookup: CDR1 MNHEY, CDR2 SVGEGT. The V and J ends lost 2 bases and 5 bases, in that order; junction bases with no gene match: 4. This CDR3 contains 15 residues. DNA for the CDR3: TGTGCCAGCAGTTACGGCGGGACAGGGGGCAACGAGCAGTACTTC. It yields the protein CASSYGGTGGNEQYF.

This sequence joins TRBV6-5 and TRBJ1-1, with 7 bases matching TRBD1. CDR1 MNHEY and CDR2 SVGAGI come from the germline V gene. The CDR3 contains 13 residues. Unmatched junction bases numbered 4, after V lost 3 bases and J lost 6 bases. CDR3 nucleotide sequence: TGTGCCAGCAGTTATCAGGGGGTCGCTGAAGCTTTCTTT. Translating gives CASSYQGVAEAFF.

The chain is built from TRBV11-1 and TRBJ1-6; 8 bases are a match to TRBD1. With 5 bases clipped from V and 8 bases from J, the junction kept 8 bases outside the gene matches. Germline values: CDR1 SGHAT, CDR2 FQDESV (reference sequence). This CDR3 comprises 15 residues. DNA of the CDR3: TGTGCCAGCAGCGCCGGGACAGGACCTTATTCACCCCTCCACTTT. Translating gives CASSAGTGPYSPLHF. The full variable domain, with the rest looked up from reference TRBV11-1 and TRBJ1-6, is EAEVAQSPRYKITEKSQAVAFWCDPISGHATLYWYRQILGQGPELLVQFQDESVVDDSQLPKDRFSAERLKGVDSTLKIQPAELGDSAMYLCASSAGTGPYSPLHFGNGTRLTVT.

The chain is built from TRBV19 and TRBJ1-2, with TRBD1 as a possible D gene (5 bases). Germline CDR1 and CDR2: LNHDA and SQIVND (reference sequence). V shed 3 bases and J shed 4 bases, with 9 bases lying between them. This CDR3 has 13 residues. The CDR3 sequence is CASSIGGFYGYTF. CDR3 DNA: TGTGCCAGTAGTATTGGGGGATTCTATGGCTACACCTTC.

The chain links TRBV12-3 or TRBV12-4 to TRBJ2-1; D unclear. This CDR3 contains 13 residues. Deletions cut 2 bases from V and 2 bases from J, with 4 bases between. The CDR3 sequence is CASSLMTYNEQFF. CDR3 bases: TGTGCCAGCAGTTTAATGACCTACAATGAGCAGTTCTTC.

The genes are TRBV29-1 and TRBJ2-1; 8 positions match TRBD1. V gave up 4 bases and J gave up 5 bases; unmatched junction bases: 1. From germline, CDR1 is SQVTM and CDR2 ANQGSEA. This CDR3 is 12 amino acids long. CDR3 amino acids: CSVGQGNNEQFF. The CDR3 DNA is TGCAGCGTTGGACAGGGGAACAATGAGCAGTTCTTC.

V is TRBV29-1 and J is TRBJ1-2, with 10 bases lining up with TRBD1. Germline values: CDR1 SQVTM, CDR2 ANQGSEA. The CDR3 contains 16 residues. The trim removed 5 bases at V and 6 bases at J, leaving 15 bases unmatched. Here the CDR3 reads CSVLPGQGREVDGYTF. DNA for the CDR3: TGCAGCGTTCTACCGGGACAGGGGCGGGAGGTGGATGGCTACACCTTC.

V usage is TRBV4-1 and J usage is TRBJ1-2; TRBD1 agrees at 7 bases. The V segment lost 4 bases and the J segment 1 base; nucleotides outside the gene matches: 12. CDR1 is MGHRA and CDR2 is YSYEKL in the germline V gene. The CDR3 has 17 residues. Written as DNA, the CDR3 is TGCGCCAGCAGCCGCCGAACCGGGACAGATATTAACTATGGCTACACCTTC. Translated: CASSRRTGTDINYGYTF.

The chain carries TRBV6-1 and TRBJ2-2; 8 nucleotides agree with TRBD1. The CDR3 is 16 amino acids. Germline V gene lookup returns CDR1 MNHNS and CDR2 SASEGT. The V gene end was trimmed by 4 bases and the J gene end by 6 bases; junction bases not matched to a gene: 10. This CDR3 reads CASSGSGGLVPGELFF. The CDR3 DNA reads TGTGCCAGCAGTGGATCAGGGGGCCTTGTCCCCGGGGAGCTGTTTTTT.

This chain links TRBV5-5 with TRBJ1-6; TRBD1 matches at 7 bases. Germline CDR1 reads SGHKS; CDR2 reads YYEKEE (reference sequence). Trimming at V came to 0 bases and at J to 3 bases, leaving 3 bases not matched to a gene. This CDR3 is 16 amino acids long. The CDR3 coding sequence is TGTGCCAGCAGCTTGGGGGACAGCTACTATAATTCACCCCTCCACTTT. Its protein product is CASSLGDSYYNSPLHF.

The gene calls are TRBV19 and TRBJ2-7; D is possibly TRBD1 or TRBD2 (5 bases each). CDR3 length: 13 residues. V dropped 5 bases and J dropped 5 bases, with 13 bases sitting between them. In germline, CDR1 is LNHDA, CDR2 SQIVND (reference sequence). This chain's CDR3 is CASSARMGDEQYF. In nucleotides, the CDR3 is TGTGCCAGTAGTGCCAGGATGGGGGACGAGCAGTACTTC. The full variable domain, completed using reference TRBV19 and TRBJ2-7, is DGGITQSPKYLFRKEGQNVTLSCEQNLNHDAMYWYRQDPGQGLRLIYYSQIVNDFQKGDIAEGYSVSREKKESFPLTVTSAQKNPTAFYLCASSARMGDEQYFGPGTRLTVT.